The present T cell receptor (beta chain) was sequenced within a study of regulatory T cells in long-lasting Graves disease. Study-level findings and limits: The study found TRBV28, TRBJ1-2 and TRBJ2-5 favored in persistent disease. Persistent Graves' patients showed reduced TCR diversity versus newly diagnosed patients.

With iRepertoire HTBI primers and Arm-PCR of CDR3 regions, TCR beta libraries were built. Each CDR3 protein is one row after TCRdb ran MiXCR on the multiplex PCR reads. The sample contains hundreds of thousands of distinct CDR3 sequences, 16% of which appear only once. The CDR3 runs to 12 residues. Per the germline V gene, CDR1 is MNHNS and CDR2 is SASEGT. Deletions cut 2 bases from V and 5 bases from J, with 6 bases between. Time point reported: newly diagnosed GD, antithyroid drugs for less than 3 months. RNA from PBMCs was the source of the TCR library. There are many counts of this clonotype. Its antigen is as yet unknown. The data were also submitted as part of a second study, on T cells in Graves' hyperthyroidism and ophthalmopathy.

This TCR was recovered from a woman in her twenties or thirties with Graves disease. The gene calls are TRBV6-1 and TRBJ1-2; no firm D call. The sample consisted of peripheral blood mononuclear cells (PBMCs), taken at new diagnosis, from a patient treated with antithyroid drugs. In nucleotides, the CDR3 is TGTGCCAGCAGTGAATATGGTTATGGCTACACCTTC. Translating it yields CASSEYGYGYTF.